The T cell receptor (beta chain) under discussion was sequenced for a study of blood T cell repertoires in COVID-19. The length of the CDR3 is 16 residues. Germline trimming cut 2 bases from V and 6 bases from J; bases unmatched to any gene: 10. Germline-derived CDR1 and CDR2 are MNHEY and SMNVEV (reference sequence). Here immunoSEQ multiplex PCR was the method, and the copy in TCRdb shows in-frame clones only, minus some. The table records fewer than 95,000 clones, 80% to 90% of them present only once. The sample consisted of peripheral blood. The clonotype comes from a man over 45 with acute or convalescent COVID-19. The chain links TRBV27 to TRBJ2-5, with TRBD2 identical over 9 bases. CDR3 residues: CASSLRGGGDIKTQYF. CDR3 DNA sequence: TGTGCCAGCAGTTTAAGGGGCGGGGGGGATATCAAGACCCAGTACTTC.